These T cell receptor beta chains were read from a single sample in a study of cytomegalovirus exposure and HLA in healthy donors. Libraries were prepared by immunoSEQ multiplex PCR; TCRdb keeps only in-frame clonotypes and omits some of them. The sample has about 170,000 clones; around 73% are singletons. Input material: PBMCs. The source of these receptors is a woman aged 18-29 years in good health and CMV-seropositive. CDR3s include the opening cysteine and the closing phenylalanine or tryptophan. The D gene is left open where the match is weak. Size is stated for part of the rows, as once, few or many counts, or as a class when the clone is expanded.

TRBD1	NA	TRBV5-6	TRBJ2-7	CASSFRGQAFEQYF	TGTGCCAGCAGCTTTAGGGGGCAAGCTTTCGAGCAGTACTTC
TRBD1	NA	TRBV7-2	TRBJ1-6	CASSIMGQAGSPLHF	TGTGCCAGCAGCATTATGGGACAGGCGGGCTCACCCCTCCACTTT
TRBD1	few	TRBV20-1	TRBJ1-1	CSANRGPEAFF	TGCAGTGCAAACAGGGGGCCTGAAGCTTTCTTT
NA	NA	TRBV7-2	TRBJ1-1	CASSSGPGTEAFF	TGTGCCAGCAGCTCGGGTCCTGGGACTGAAGCTTTCTTT
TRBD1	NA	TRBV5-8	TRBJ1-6	CASSLTGGLSSPLHF	TGTGCCAGCAGCTTAACAGGGGGCTTAAGTTCACCCCTCCACTTT
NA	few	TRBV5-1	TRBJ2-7	CASSLYISYEQYF	TGCGCCAGCAGCTTGTACATCTCCTACGAGCAGTACTTC
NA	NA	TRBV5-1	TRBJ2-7	CASSLGHQLPYEQYF	TGCGCCAGCAGCTTGGGGCACCAACTACCCTACGAGCAGTACTTC
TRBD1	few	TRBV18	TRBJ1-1	CASSPPGTAQIPFF	TGTGCCAGCTCACCACCCGGGACAGCGCAAATCCCTTTCTTT
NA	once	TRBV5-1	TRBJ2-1	CASSLEISGPGGHEQFF	TGCGCCAGCAGCTTGGAAATCAGTGGTCCTGGAGGGCATGAGCAGTTCTTC
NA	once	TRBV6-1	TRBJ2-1	CASSRRGGLSNEQFF	TGTGCCAGCAGTAGGAGGGGGGGCTTAAGCAATGAGCAGTTCTTC
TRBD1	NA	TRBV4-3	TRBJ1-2	CASSHTKFAQGASIIWGYTF	TGCGCCAGCAGCCATACAAAGTTTGCACAGGGGGCAAGTATCATCTGGGGCTACACCTTC
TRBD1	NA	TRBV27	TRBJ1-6	CASSLGQGFNSPLHF	TGTGCCAGCAGCCTAGGACAGGGGTTTAATTCACCCCTCCACTTT
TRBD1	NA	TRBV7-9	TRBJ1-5	CASSLAGQGSSNQPQHF	TGTGCCAGCAGCTTAGCGGGACAGGGAAGTAGCAATCAGCCCCAGCATTTT
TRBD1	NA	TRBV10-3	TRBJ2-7	CAAGTGAYEQYF	TGTGCCGCCGGGACAGGGGCCTACGAGCAGTACTTC
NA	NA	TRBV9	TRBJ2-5	CASSPRGATETQYF	TGTGCCAGCAGCCCCCGCGGGGCCACGGAGACCCAGTACTTC
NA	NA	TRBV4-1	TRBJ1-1	CASSHPDSLNTEAFF	TGCGCCAGCAGCCACCCGGACAGTTTGAACACTGAAGCTTTCTTT
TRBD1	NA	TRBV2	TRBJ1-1	CAAWTGGGLAFF	TGTGCCGCTTGGACAGGGGGAGGGTTAGCTTTCTTT
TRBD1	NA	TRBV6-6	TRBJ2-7	CASSPGQFYEQYF	TGTGCCAGCAGCCCGGGACAGTTCTACGAGCAGTACTTC
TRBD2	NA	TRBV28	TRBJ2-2	CASSPRPRGGEAGELFF	TGTGCCAGCAGCCCTAGACCCCGGGGGGGGGAGGCCGGGGAGCTGTTTTTT
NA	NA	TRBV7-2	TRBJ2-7	CASSSAWGDYEQYF	TGTGCCAGCAGCTCCGCTTGGGGGGATTACGAGCAGTACTTC
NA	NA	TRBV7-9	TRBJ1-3	CSSSSFQGNTIYF	TGTTCCAGCAGCTCTTTCCAGGGAAACACCATATATTTT
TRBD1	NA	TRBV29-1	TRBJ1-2	CSVGGGTGGAAGYTF	TGCAGCGTTGGGGGTGGAACAGGGGGCGCGGCTGGCTACACCTTC
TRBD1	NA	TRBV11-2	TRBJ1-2	CASSWDRRYGYTF	TGTGCCAGCAGCTGGGACAGAAGATATGGCTACACCTTC
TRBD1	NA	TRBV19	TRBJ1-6	CAVGTGGNSPLHF	TGTGCCGTAGGGACAGGGGGAAATTCACCCCTCCACTTT
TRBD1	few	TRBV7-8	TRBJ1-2	CASSVQGADGYTF	TGTGCCAGCAGCGTACAGGGGGCGGATGGCTACACCTTC
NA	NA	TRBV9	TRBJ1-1	CASSVPQGEAFF	TGTGCCAGCAGCGTCCCACAGGGCGAAGCTTTCTTT
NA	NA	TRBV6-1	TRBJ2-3	CASSARLDGDTQYF	TGTGCCAGCAGTGCCAGACTAGACGGAGATACGCAGTATTTT
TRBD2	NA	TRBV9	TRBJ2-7	CASSVGGGTYEQYF	TGTGCCAGCAGCGTAGGCGGGGGGACCTACGAGCAGTACTTC
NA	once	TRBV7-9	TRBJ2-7	CSSSTGVTSYEQYF	TGTTCCAGCAGCACCGGGGTAACCTCCTACGAGCAGTACTTC
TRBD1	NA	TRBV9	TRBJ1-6	CASSSRTGPSPLHF	TGTGCCAGCAGCTCCCGGACAGGGCCCTCACCCCTCCACTTT
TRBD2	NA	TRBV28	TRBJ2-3	CASSPRGGRTDTQYF	TGTGCCAGCAGTCCGCGGGGGGGAAGGACAGATACGCAGTATTTT
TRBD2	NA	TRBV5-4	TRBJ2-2	CASSFRTSGGYGELFF	TGTGCCAGCAGCTTCAGAACTAGCGGGGGATACGGGGAGCTGTTTTTT
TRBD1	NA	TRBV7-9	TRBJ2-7	CASSLANTSGTGVGEQYF	TGTGCCAGCAGCTTAGCCAACACCTCCGGGACAGGGGTCGGCGAGCAGTACTTC
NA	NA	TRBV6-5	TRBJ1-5	CVSPGENQPQHF	TGTGTCAGCCCAGGGGAGAATCAGCCCCAGCATTTT
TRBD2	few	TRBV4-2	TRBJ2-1	CASSHSPGLAGGQPPNEQFF	TGTGCCAGCAGCCACAGCCCGGGGCTAGCGGGGGGGCAACCCCCCAATGAGCAGTTCTTC
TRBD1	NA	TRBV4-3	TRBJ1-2	CASSQDPGTGLAYGYTF	TGCGCCAGCAGCCAAGACCCAGGGACAGGATTGGCCTATGGCTACACCTTC
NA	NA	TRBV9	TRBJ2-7	CASSPSGGNYEQYF	TGTGCCAGCAGCCCTAGTGGGGGGAACTACGAGCAGTACTTC
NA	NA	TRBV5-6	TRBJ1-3	CASSLLLSAGSGNTIYF	TGTGCCAGCAGCTTGCTTCTGTCGGCAGGCTCTGGAAACACCATATATTTT
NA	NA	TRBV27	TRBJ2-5	CASSLSNSPTQYF	TGTGCCAGCAGTTTATCTAACAGTCCGACCCAGTACTTC
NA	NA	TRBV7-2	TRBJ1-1	CASSFVGSNTEAFF	TGTGCCAGCAGCTTTGTGGGGAGTAACACTGAAGCTTTCTTT
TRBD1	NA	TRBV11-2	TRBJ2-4	CASSLEGGQTKVAKNIQYF	TGTGCCAGCAGCTTAGAAGGGGGACAGACTAAAGTAGCCAAAAACATTCAGTACTTC
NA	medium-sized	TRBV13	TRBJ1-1	CASSLGPAGLSGAFF	TGTGCCAGCAGCTTAGGGCCCGCAGGTTTATCTGGAGCTTTCTTT
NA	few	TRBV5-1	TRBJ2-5	CASSSTQETQYF	TGCGCCAGCAGCTCAACACAAGAGACCCAGTACTTC
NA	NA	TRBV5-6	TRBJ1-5	CASSPGLNQPQHF	TGTGCCAGCAGCCCGGGACTTAATCAGCCCCAGCATTTT
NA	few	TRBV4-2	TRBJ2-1	CASSSSSGGYDYNEQFF	TGTGCCAGCAGTTCCTCATCCGGGGGATACGACTACAATGAGCAGTTCTTC
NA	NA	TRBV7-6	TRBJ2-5	CASSRTGDQETQYF	TGTGCCAGCAGCCGAACGGGGGATCAAGAGACCCAGTACTTC
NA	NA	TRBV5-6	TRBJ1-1	CASSLVRGRNTEAFF	TGTGCCAGCAGCTTGGTTCGGGGGAGGAACACTGAAGCTTTCTTT
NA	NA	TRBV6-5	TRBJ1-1	CASRTYRDLNTEAFF	TGTGCCAGCAGGACCTACAGGGACCTGAACACTGAAGCTTTCTTT
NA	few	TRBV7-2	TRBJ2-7	CASSLDGLSRSGRYEQYF	TGTGCCAGCAGCTTAGACGGACTCTCGAGATCGGGCCGATACGAGCAGTACTTC
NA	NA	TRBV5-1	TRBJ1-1	CASSLNAGNTEAFF	TGCGCCAGCAGCCTCAACGCCGGGAACACTGAAGCTTTCTTT
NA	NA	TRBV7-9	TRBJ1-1	CSSSVVETEAFF	TGTTCCAGCAGTGTTGTGGAGACCGAAGCTTTCTTT
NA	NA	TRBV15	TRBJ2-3	CATSRDWRRDTDTQYF	TGTGCCACCAGCAGAGATTGGCGCAGGGACACAGATACGCAGTATTTT